The clone carrying this T cell receptor beta chain was recorded many times. Its target is not known. Scientists made TCR beta libraries using quantitative 5'-RACE with molecular barcodes. Each CDR3 protein gets one entry after TCRdb re-called the 5' RACE reads with MiXCR. Found here are some 71,000 distinct CDR3 sequences, approximately 5.3% of them singletons; the top ten hold 2.2%. The data were taken from a study of CD8 T cells in ankylosing spondylitis. Study results and limitations: Made up of about eight highly homologous variants, a TCR beta motif appeared characteristic of ankylosing spondylitis blood.

This TCR derives from a male donor with ankylosing spondylitis or in good health (not recorded which). The sample comprised blood, either unsorted or a sorted T cell fraction (not recorded which).

The CDR3 nucleotides are TGTGCCAGCAGCTTAGCCCGTTCATCCTACGAGCAGTACTTC. Protein product: CASSLARSSYEQYF. This chain joins TRBV7-2 and TRBJ2-7; the D is unclear. The germline V gene has CDR1 SGHTA and CDR2 FQGNSA. The CDR3 extends over 14 amino acids. V gave up 0 bases and J gave up 1 base, with 7 bases separating them.